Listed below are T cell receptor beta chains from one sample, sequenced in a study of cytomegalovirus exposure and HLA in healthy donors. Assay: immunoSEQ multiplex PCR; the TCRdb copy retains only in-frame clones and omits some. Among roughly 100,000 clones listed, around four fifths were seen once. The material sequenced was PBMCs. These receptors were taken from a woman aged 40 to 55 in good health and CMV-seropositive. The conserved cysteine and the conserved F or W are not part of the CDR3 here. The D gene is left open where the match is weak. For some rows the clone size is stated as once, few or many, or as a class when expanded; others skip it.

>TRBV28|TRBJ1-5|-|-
ASKTIGRGSEPQH
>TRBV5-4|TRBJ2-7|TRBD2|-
ASSLTGLAGVNEQY
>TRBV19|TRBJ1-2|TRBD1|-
ASSVWDSLYT
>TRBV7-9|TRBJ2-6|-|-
ASSLQVSSGANVLT
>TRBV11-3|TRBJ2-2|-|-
ASSLWPRQGSGELF
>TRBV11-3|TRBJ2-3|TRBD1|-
ASSRGQGRTDTQY
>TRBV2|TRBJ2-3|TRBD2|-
ASSWLLAARTDTQY
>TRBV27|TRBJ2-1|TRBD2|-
ASSLFLREVGNEQF
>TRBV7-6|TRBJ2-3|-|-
ASSSRYGTGLTDTQY
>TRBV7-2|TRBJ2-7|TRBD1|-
ASSPGQGRYEQY
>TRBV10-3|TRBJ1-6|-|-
AIKYRVRSYNSPLH
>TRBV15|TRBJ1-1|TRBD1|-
ATSYGRTGTEAF
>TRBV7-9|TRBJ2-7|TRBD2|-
ASSPFEREVAYEQY
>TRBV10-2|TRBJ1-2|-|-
ASSDPPTGSYGYT
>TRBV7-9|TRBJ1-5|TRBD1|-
ASSWTGDQPQH
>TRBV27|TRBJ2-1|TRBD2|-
ASSLVLAAVLDEQF
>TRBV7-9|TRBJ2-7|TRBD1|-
ASSLRQGDPYEQY
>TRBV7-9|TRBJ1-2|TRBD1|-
ASSLAGDRAYGYT
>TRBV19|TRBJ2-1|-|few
ASSTTLRSSYNEQF
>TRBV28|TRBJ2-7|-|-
ASRGTGSYEQY
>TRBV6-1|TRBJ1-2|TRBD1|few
ASTETDRANYGYT
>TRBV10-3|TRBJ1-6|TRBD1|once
AISGRGPGNSPLH
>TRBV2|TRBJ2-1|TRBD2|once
ASTIGRNNEQF
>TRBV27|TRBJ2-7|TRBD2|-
ASRPSGSYEQY
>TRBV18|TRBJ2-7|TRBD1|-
ASSPVQGATYEQY
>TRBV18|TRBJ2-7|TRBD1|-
ASSSGTGYYEQY
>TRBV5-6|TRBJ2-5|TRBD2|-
ASSWEGTQY
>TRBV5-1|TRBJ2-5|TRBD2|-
ASSLDSRTSGQETQY